A selection of T cell receptor beta chains follows, all from one sample in a study of blood T cells in healthy people across ages. TCRdb analysed the 5' RACE reads with MiXCR anew, one entry per CDR3 protein. Of hundreds of thousands of distinct CDR3 sequences in the sample, roughly 41% are singletons; the top ten hold approximately 29%. Sequencing was carried out using blood. These receptors were collected from a man of 80 years or more in good health. CDR3s include the opening cysteine and the closing phenylalanine or tryptophan. The D gene is left open where the match is weak. Rows give clone size only sometimes, using once, few, many, or a class for an expanded clone.

j_call: TRBJ2-2; d_call: TRBD2; v_call: TRBV10-2; clone_size: -; cdr3_aa: CASTIPVLAEPTGELFF; cdr3_nt: TGCGCCAGCACAATCCCCGTCCTAGCGGAACCTACCGGGGAGCTGTTTTTT
j_call: TRBJ2-5; d_call: -; v_call: TRBV6-2/TRBV6-3; clone_size: few; cdr3_aa: CAIGESWDQETQYF; cdr3_nt: TGTGCCATAGGGGAGAGCTGGGACCAAGAGACCCAGTACTTC
j_call: TRBJ2-5; d_call: TRBD2; v_call: TRBV7-2; clone_size: -; cdr3_aa: CASSSTSGTSGGAYNEQYF; cdr3_nt: TGTGCCAGCAGCTCGACCTCCGGGACTAGCGGGGGGGCCTACAATGAGCAGTACTTC
j_call: TRBJ2-3; d_call: -; v_call: TRBV6-2/TRBV6-3; clone_size: few; cdr3_aa: CASSKYSAQARDTQYF; cdr3_nt: TGTGCCAGCAGCAAATACAGTGCCCAGGCCCGCGATACGCAGTATTTT
j_call: TRBJ2-7; d_call: -; v_call: TRBV19; clone_size: -; cdr3_aa: CASSIKWDSYRYF; cdr3_nt: TGTGCCAGTAGTATAAAGTGGGACTCTTATAGGTACTTC
j_call: TRBJ2-7; d_call: TRBD1; v_call: TRBV18; clone_size: few; cdr3_aa: CASSPEWATQGAYEQYF; cdr3_nt: TGTGCCAGCTCACCCGAATGGGCTACACAGGGGGCCTACGAGCAGTACTTC
j_call: TRBJ2-7; d_call: -; v_call: TRBV7-2; clone_size: -; cdr3_aa: CASSLVVYNEQYF; cdr3_nt: TGTGCCAGCAGCTTAGTGGTATACAACGAGCAGTACTTC
j_call: TRBJ1-1; d_call: -; v_call: TRBV20-1; clone_size: many; cdr3_aa: CSARGASNTEAFF; cdr3_nt: TGCAGTGCTAGAGGGGCCTCGAACACTGAAGCTTTCTTT
j_call: TRBJ2-5; d_call: TRBD1; v_call: TRBV6-1; clone_size: -; cdr3_aa: CASSLRTGGAQETQYF; cdr3_nt: TGTGCCAGCAGTTTGCGGACAGGGGGGGCCCAAGAGACCCAGTACTTC
j_call: TRBJ2-5; d_call: TRBD2; v_call: TRBV5-1; clone_size: -; cdr3_aa: CASSLPGGAKTQYF; cdr3_nt: TGCGCCAGCAGCCTCCCCGGGGGGGCGAAGACCCAGTACTTC
j_call: TRBJ2-1; d_call: TRBD2; v_call: TRBV27; clone_size: -; cdr3_aa: CASSPRLAGNYNEQFF; cdr3_nt: TGTGCCAGCAGCCCCAGACTAGCGGGCAACTACAATGAGCAGTTCTTC
j_call: TRBJ2-2; d_call: -; v_call: TRBV15; clone_size: -; cdr3_aa: CATSRGTGTGELFF; cdr3_nt: TGTGCCACCAGCAGAGGCACAGGGACCGGGGAGCTGTTTTTT
j_call: TRBJ2-5; d_call: TRBD2; v_call: TRBV6-6; clone_size: -; cdr3_aa: CASSETSGGRETQYF; cdr3_nt: TGTGCCAGCAGCGAAACTAGCGGGGGACGAGAGACCCAGTACTTC
j_call: TRBJ2-3; d_call: TRBD2; v_call: TRBV20-1; clone_size: few; cdr3_aa: CSARLASGRTDTQYF; cdr3_nt: TGCAGTGCTAGGTTGGCTAGCGGGAGAACAGATACGCAGTATTTT
j_call: TRBJ2-4; d_call: TRBD2; v_call: TRBV18; clone_size: many; cdr3_aa: CASSPPTSGSIIQYF; cdr3_nt: TGTGCCAGCTCACCACCGACTAGCGGGAGCATCATTCAGTACTTC
j_call: TRBJ2-5; d_call: -; v_call: TRBV6-1; clone_size: -; cdr3_aa: CASSELGQQETQYF; cdr3_nt: TGTGCCAGCAGTGAACTTGGGCAGCAAGAGACCCAGTACTTC
j_call: TRBJ2-7; d_call: -; v_call: TRBV27; clone_size: -; cdr3_aa: CASSLFGGGTPRTDEQYF; cdr3_nt: TGTGCCAGCAGTTTATTCGGCGGCGGAACCCCACGGACGGACGAGCAGTACTTC
j_call: TRBJ2-7; d_call: -; v_call: TRBV7-2; clone_size: few; cdr3_aa: CASSLVRQGNEQYF; cdr3_nt: TGTGCCAGCAGCTTAGTCCGGCAGGGGAACGAGCAGTACTTC
j_call: TRBJ2-7; d_call: TRBD1; v_call: TRBV12-3/TRBV12-4; clone_size: -; cdr3_aa: CASRLGTGDDEQYF; cdr3_nt: TGTGCCAGCAGACTCGGGACAGGGGATGACGAGCAGTACTTC
j_call: TRBJ2-3; d_call: -; v_call: TRBV20-1; clone_size: -; cdr3_aa: CSARPNPGRTQYF; cdr3_nt: TGCAGTGCTAGACCAAATCCGGGCCGGACGCAGTATTTT
j_call: TRBJ2-5; d_call: -; v_call: TRBV6-2/TRBV6-3; clone_size: once; cdr3_aa: CASTVGLRGSGETQYF; cdr3_nt: TGTGCCAGCACCGTGGGTTTGAGGGGGTCGGGAGAGACCCAGTACTTC
j_call: TRBJ2-5; d_call: -; v_call: TRBV9; clone_size: -; cdr3_aa: CASSVEAGSGTQYF; cdr3_nt: TGTGCCAGCAGCGTAGAAGCGGGTTCGGGGACCCAGTACTTC
j_call: TRBJ2-7; d_call: -; v_call: TRBV10-3; clone_size: -; cdr3_aa: CAISEEWDGEQYF; cdr3_nt: TGTGCCATCAGTGAGGAATGGGACGGCGAGCAGTACTTC
j_call: TRBJ2-2; d_call: -; v_call: TRBV4-2; clone_size: -; cdr3_aa: CASSQDRGIGELFF; cdr3_nt: TGTGCCAGCAGCCAAGATAGAGGAATCGGGGAGCTGTTTTTT
j_call: TRBJ2-3; d_call: -; v_call: TRBV18; clone_size: many; cdr3_aa: CASSPTASTDTQYF; cdr3_nt: TGTGCCAGCAGTCCAACCGCTAGCACAGATACGCAGTATTTT
j_call: TRBJ2-3; d_call: TRBD1; v_call: TRBV7-6; clone_size: -; cdr3_aa: CASSSTGDGDTQYF; cdr3_nt: TGTGCCAGCAGCTCCACAGGGGACGGGGATACGCAGTATTTT
j_call: TRBJ1-1; d_call: TRBD1; v_call: TRBV4-3; clone_size: -; cdr3_aa: CASSQHRQGDTEAFF; cdr3_nt: TGCGCCAGCAGCCAACATCGACAGGGCGACACTGAAGCTTTCTTT
j_call: TRBJ2-1; d_call: TRBD2; v_call: TRBV27; clone_size: many; cdr3_aa: CASSFRLAASSYNEQFF; cdr3_nt: TGTGCCAGCAGTTTTAGGCTAGCGGCGAGCTCCTACAATGAGCAGTTCTTC
j_call: TRBJ2-1; d_call: TRBD2; v_call: TRBV10-1; clone_size: -; cdr3_aa: CASSELGLAGGSYNEQFF; cdr3_nt: TGCGCCAGCAGTGAGTTGGGACTAGCGGGGGGCTCCTACAATGAGCAGTTCTTC
j_call: TRBJ2-7; d_call: -; v_call: TRBV5-1; clone_size: -; cdr3_aa: CASRTGRSSYEQYF; cdr3_nt: TGCGCCAGCAGAACAGGTAGGAGCTCCTACGAGCAGTACTTC
j_call: TRBJ2-7; d_call: TRBD2; v_call: TRBV27; clone_size: -; cdr3_aa: CASRRDYGEQYF; cdr3_nt: TGTGCCAGCAGAAGGGACTACGGCGAGCAGTACTTC
j_call: TRBJ2-3; d_call: TRBD1; v_call: TRBV4-3; clone_size: few; cdr3_aa: CASSQDVLTGAASTDTQYF; cdr3_nt: TGCGCCAGCAGCCAAGATGTCCTTACAGGGGCAGCTAGCACAGATACGCAGTATTTT
j_call: TRBJ2-1; d_call: -; v_call: TRBV5-4; clone_size: -; cdr3_aa: CASSQTGPYNEQFF; cdr3_nt: TGTGCCAGCAGCCAGACAGGCCCCTACAATGAGCAGTTCTTC
j_call: TRBJ1-5; d_call: -; v_call: TRBV6-1; clone_size: -; cdr3_aa: CASRDGYQPQHF; cdr3_nt: TGTGCCAGCAGGGACGGATATCAGCCCCAGCATTTT
j_call: TRBJ2-6; d_call: -; v_call: TRBV7-2; clone_size: -; cdr3_aa: CASSSAGGANVLTF; cdr3_nt: TGTGCCAGCAGCTCCGCCGGTGGGGCCAACGTCCTGACTTTC
j_call: TRBJ2-7; d_call: -; v_call: TRBV5-1; clone_size: -; cdr3_aa: CASSLEAGSPYGQYF; cdr3_nt: TGCGCCAGCAGCTTGGAAGCGGGCTCCCCCTACGGGCAGTACTTC
j_call: TRBJ2-7; d_call: -; v_call: TRBV20-1; clone_size: -; cdr3_aa: CSAQTEEGLEQYF; cdr3_nt: TGCAGTGCACAGACGGAAGAGGGTCTCGAGCAGTACTTC
j_call: TRBJ2-5; d_call: -; v_call: TRBV12-3/TRBV12-4; clone_size: -; cdr3_aa: CASTSASRQAYF; cdr3_nt: TGTGCCAGCACCTCGGCCTCGAGACAGGCGTACTTC
j_call: TRBJ2-7; d_call: -; v_call: TRBV30; clone_size: few; cdr3_aa: CAWQDQGYEQYF; cdr3_nt: TGTGCCTGGCAAGACCAAGGCTACGAGCAGTACTTC
j_call: TRBJ1-1; d_call: -; v_call: TRBV4-3; clone_size: -; cdr3_aa: CASSLRRANTEAFF; cdr3_nt: TGCGCCAGCAGCCTCAGACGGGCAAACACTGAAGCTTTCTTT
j_call: TRBJ2-1; d_call: TRBD1; v_call: TRBV27; clone_size: -; cdr3_aa: CASSLRDRVNYEQFF; cdr3_nt: TGTGCCAGCAGTTTAAGGGACAGGGTCAATTATGAGCAGTTCTTC
j_call: TRBJ2-5; d_call: -; v_call: TRBV5-1; clone_size: -; cdr3_aa: CASSLTGIEEAQYF; cdr3_nt: TGCGCCAGCAGCTTGACCGGGATTGAGGAGGCCCAGTACTTC
j_call: TRBJ2-7; d_call: TRBD1; v_call: TRBV29-1; clone_size: many; cdr3_aa: CSASQGAGEQYF; cdr3_nt: TGCAGCGCTTCACAGGGGGCTGGCGAGCAGTACTTC
j_call: TRBJ2-3; d_call: TRBD2; v_call: TRBV11-2; clone_size: few; cdr3_aa: CASSSVERGGPDTQYF; cdr3_nt: TGTGCCAGCAGCTCCGTTGAGCGGGGGGGCCCAGATACGCAGTATTTT
j_call: TRBJ2-1; d_call: -; v_call: TRBV3-1; clone_size: -; cdr3_aa: CASSHRGVSSYNEQFF; cdr3_nt: TGTGCCAGCAGCCACAGGGGGGTAAGCTCCTACAATGAGCAGTTCTTC
j_call: TRBJ2-3; d_call: TRBD2; v_call: TRBV12-3/TRBV12-4; clone_size: -; cdr3_aa: CASSETWTRGTDTQYF; cdr3_nt: TGTGCCAGCAGTGAGACGTGGACTAGGGGCACAGATACGCAGTATTTT
j_call: TRBJ1-5; d_call: -; v_call: TRBV4-2; clone_size: -; cdr3_aa: CASSQGEDQPQHF; cdr3_nt: TGTGCCAGCAGCCAAGGTGAGGATCAGCCCCAGCATTTT
j_call: TRBJ2-7; d_call: -; v_call: TRBV6-1; clone_size: -; cdr3_aa: CASSETRFEQYF; cdr3_nt: TGTGCCAGCAGTGAAACGAGGTTTGAGCAGTACTTC
j_call: TRBJ2-5; d_call: TRBD2; v_call: TRBV5-1; clone_size: -; cdr3_aa: CASSLRLAGGQGEQYF; cdr3_nt: TGCGCCAGCAGCTTAAGACTAGCGGGGGGTCAGGGTGAGCAGTACTTC
j_call: TRBJ2-5; d_call: TRBD1; v_call: TRBV5-1; clone_size: -; cdr3_aa: CASSLWAGTGANNEQYF; cdr3_nt: TGCGCCAGCAGCTTGTGGGCCGGGACAGGGGCAAACAATGAGCAGTACTTC
j_call: TRBJ2-2; d_call: -; v_call: TRBV7-2; clone_size: -; cdr3_aa: CASTPRGELFF; cdr3_nt: TGTGCCAGCACCCCCCGCGGGGAGCTGTTTTTT
j_call: TRBJ2-3; d_call: -; v_call: TRBV6-1; clone_size: -; cdr3_aa: CASSPDRADTQYF; cdr3_nt: TGTGCCAGCAGTCCCGACCGGGCAGATACGCAGTATTTT
j_call: TRBJ2-3; d_call: -; v_call: TRBV10-2; clone_size: -; cdr3_aa: CASSAGARTDTQYF; cdr3_nt: TGCGCCAGCAGTGCGGGGGCCCGCACAGATACGCAGTATTTT
j_call: TRBJ2-5; d_call: TRBD2; v_call: TRBV20-1; clone_size: -; cdr3_aa: CSARAPLGVKAGDYQETQYF; cdr3_nt: TGCAGTGCTAGAGCTCCGCTGGGGGTTAAAGCGGGAGATTACCAAGAGACCCAGTACTTC
j_call: TRBJ1-2; d_call: -; v_call: TRBV25-1; clone_size: -; cdr3_aa: CASSAFRGDGYTF; cdr3_nt: TGTGCCAGCAGTGCCTTTCGGGGGGATGGCTACACCTTC